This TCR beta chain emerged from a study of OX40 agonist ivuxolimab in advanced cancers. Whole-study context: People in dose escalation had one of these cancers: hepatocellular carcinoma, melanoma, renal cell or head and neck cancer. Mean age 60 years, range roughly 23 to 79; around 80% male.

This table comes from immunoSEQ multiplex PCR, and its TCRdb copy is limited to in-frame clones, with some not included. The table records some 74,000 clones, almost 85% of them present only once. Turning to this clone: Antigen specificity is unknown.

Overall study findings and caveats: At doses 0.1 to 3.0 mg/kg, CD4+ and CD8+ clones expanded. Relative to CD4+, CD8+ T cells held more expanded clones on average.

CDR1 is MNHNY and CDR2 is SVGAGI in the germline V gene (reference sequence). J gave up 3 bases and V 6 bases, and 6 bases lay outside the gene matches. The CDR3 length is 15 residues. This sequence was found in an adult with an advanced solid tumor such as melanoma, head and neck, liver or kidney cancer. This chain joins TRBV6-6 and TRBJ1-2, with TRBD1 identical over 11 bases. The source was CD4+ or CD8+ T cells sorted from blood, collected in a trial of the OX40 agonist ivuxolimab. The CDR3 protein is CASRSWGQGDYGYTF. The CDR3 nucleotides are TGTGCCAGCAGATCTTGGGGACAGGGGGACTATGGCTACACCTTC.